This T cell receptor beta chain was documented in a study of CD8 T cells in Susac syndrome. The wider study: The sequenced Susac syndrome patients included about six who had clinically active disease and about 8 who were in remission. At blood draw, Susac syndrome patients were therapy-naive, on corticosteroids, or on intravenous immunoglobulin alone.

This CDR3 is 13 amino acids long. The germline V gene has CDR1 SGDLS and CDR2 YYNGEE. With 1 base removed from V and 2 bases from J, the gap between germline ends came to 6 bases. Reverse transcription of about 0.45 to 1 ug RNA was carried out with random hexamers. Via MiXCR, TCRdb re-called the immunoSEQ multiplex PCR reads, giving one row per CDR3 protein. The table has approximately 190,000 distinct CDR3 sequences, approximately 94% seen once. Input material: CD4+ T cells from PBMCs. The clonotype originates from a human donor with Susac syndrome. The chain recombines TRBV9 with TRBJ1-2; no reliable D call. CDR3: CASSVWQNYGYTF. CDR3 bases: TGTGCCAGCAGCGTATGGCAGAACTATGGCTACACCTTC.